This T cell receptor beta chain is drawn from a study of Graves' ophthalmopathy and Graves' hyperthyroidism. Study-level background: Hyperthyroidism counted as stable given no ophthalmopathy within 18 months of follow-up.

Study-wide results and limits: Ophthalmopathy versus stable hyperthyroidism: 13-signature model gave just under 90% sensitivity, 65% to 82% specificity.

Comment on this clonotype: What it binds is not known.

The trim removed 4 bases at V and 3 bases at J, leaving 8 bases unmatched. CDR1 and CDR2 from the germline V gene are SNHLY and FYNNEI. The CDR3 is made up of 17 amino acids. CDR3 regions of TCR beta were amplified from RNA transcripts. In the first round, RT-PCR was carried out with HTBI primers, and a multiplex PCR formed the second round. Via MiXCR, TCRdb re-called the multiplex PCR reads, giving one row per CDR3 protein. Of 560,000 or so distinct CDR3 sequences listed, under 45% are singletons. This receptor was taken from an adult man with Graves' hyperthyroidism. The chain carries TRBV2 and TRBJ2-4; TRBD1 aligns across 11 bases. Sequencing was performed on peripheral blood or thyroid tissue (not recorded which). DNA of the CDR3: TGTGCCAGCAGTGTACGAAGGGGGACAGGGGGCAAAAACATTCAGTACTTC. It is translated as CASSVRRGTGGKNIQYF.